Listed below are T cell receptor beta chains from one sample, sequenced in a study of cytomegalovirus exposure and HLA in healthy donors. TCRdb keeps only in-frame clones here, not all; method: immunoSEQ multiplex PCR. The sample lists approximately 130,000 clones; around 82% were seen once. The sequenced sample consisted of PBMCs. Receptors were obtained from a man aged 45-60 years in good health and CMV-seronegative. CDR3s include the opening cysteine and the closing phenylalanine or tryptophan. The D gene is left open where the match is weak.

>TRBJ2-1|TRBD1|TRBV9
TGTGCCAGCAGCGCGCACCGGGACAGGGGGACGAATGAGCAGTTCTTC
CASSAHRDRGTNEQFF
>TRBJ1-1|-|TRBV27
TGTGCCAGCAGGTTTTTTCCGAGCATGAACACTGAAGCTTTCTTT
CASRFFPSMNTEAFF
>TRBJ2-1|TRBD2|TRBV9
TGTGCCAGCAGCGTAGCGGGGCGGGAGGAGCAGTTCTTC
CASSVAGREEQFF
>TRBJ1-1|TRBD1|TRBV19
TGTGCCAGTAGTAGGGGGACAGGGGTTTCCGAAACTGAAGCTTTCTTT
CASSRGTGVSETEAFF
>TRBJ2-7|TRBD2|TRBV5-1
TGCGCCAGCAGCAACCCTCCTAGCGGCGAGCAGTACTTC
CASSNPPSGEQYF
>TRBJ2-2|-|TRBV19
TGTGCCAGTAGTAATTGGGCCCAGCTAAGGACCGGGGAGCTGTTTTTT
CASSNWAQLRTGELFF
>TRBJ2-4|TRBD1|TRBV18
TGTGCCAGCTCACCCCGGGACAGGGCAAACATTCAGTACTTC
CASSPRDRANIQYF
>TRBJ2-3|-|TRBV15
TGTGCCACCAGCAGAGATATAGGAGCACCGCAGTATTTT
CATSRDIGAPQYF
>TRBJ1-4|-|TRBV19
TGTGCCAGTAGTACAAACAGGGTGCGAGAAAAACTGTTTTTT
CASSTNRVREKLFF
>TRBJ2-7|-|TRBV2
TGTGCCAACAAGGGGGCGGGAGGAACCGAGCAGTACTTC
CANKGAGGTEQYF
>TRBJ2-1|-|TRBV2
TGTGCCAGCAGACTCATTAGCGGCTCCTACAATGAGCGGTTCTTC
CASRLISGSYNERFF
>TRBJ2-5|-|TRBV18
TGTGCCAGCTCACCACAGGGAGTTCAAGAGACCCAGTACTTC
CASSPQGVQETQYF
>TRBJ2-7|-|TRBV18
TGTGCCAGCTCGGCAGGGGATCTGGGCGAGCAGTACTTC
CASSAGDLGEQYF
>TRBJ2-2|TRBD2|TRBV5-4
TGTGCCAGCAGCCCCTTTTTTCGGACTAGCGGGAGGTCAACCGGGGAGCTGTTTTTT
CASSPFFRTSGRSTGELFF
>TRBJ2-3|-|TRBV29-1
TGCAGCGTTGAGTGGAGGGTCACAGATACGCAGTATTTT
CSVEWRVTDTQYF
>TRBJ2-3|-|TRBV29-1
TGCAGCGCCAGGCGGGGTACGGTGGGGGCAGATACGCAGTATTTT
CSARRGTVGADTQYF
>TRBJ2-2|TRBD2|TRBV5-4
TGTGCCAGCAGCGCCGAGGGACTAGCGCGAAGGAACACCGGGGAGCTGTTTTTT
CASSAEGLARRNTGELFF